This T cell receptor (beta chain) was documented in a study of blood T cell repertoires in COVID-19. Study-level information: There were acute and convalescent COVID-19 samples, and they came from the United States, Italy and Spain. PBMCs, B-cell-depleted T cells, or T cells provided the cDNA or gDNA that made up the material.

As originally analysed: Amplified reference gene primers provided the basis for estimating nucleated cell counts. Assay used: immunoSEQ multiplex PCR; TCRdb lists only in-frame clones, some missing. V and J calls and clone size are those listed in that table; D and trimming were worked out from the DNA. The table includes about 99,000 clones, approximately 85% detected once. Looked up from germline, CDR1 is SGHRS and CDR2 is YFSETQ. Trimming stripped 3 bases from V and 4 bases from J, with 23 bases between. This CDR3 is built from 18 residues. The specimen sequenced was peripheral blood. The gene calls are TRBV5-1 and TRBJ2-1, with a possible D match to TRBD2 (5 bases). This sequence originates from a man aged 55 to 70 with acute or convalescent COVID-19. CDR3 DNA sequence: TGCGCCAGCAGCTCGAATACTTTTGTCCGGGAACTTTACAATGAGCAGTTCTTC. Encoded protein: CASSSNTFVRELYNEQFF.